These T cell receptor beta chains were read from a single sample in a study of cytomegalovirus exposure and HLA in healthy donors. Profiled with immunoSEQ multiplex PCR; TCRdb holds only in-frame clones, not every one. This table has approximately 210,000 clones, 80% to 90% appearing once. Sequenced input: PBMCs. All receptors derive from a young woman in good health and CMV-seronegative. CDR3s include the opening cysteine and the closing phenylalanine or tryptophan. Each record gives: CDR3 DNA, CDR3 protein, V gene, D gene, clone size, J gene. The D gene is left open where the match is weak. Clone sizes are given selectively: once, few, many, or a class where the clone is expanded.

cdr3_nt: TGTGCCAGCAGCTTGGTACTCCTTAGCTCCTACAATGAGCAGTTCTTC
cdr3_aa: CASSLVLLSSYNEQFF
v_call: TRBV5-8
d_call: -
clone_size: -
j_call: TRBJ2-1

cdr3_nt: TGTGCCAGTAGTATAGGAGAGGAGCACTATGGCTACACCTTC
cdr3_aa: CASSIGEEHYGYTF
v_call: TRBV19
d_call: -
clone_size: -
j_call: TRBJ1-2

cdr3_nt: TGTGCCAGCTCACCAGACGGGGGCCAAGAGACCCAGTACTTC
cdr3_aa: CASSPDGGQETQYF
v_call: TRBV18
d_call: -
clone_size: -
j_call: TRBJ2-5

cdr3_nt: TGTGCCAGCAGTTTTTTTCAGGGGGCAGCCTACGAGCAGTACTTC
cdr3_aa: CASSFFQGAAYEQYF
v_call: TRBV28
d_call: TRBD1
clone_size: -
j_call: TRBJ2-7

cdr3_nt: TGTGCCAGTAGTAACCCTCGGACTGGCACCTACGAGCAGTACTTC
cdr3_aa: CASSNPRTGTYEQYF
v_call: TRBV19
d_call: -
clone_size: -
j_call: TRBJ2-7

cdr3_nt: TGTGCCAGCTCACTAGAACAGGGGCACACTGAAGCTTTCTTT
cdr3_aa: CASSLEQGHTEAFF
v_call: TRBV18
d_call: TRBD1
clone_size: -
j_call: TRBJ1-1

cdr3_nt: TGTGCCACCAAATTAGAGGGGGACAGGGGCACTGAAGCTTTCTTT
cdr3_aa: CATKLEGDRGTEAFF
v_call: TRBV6-1
d_call: TRBD1
clone_size: -
j_call: TRBJ1-1

cdr3_nt: TGTGCCAGCCACAGGGGAAATCAGCCCCAGCATTTT
cdr3_aa: CASHRGNQPQHF
v_call: TRBV19
d_call: TRBD1
clone_size: -
j_call: TRBJ1-5

cdr3_nt: TGTGCCAGCAGCTTGCAAAATCGGGGAGGCTACACCTTC
cdr3_aa: CASSLQNRGGYTF
v_call: TRBV5-5
d_call: -
clone_size: -
j_call: TRBJ1-2

cdr3_nt: TGTGCCAGCAAGTTAGTGAACACCGGGGAGCTGTTTTTT
cdr3_aa: CASKLVNTGELFF
v_call: TRBV6-6
d_call: -
clone_size: -
j_call: TRBJ2-2

cdr3_nt: TGTGCCAGCAGGCATCCCGGGGGGTACTATGGCTACACCTTC
cdr3_aa: CASRHPGGYYGYTF
v_call: TRBV6-6
d_call: -
clone_size: -
j_call: TRBJ1-2

cdr3_nt: TGCGCCAGCAGCCTGGTGATGTCCCGACAGGCGACTTTCTACGAGCAGTACTTC
cdr3_aa: CASSLVMSRQATFYEQYF
v_call: TRBV4-1
d_call: -
clone_size: -
j_call: TRBJ2-7

cdr3_nt: TGTGCCAGCAGTCACCAGGGGGCCAATGAAGCTTTCTTT
cdr3_aa: CASSHQGANEAFF
v_call: TRBV27
d_call: TRBD1
clone_size: -
j_call: TRBJ1-1

cdr3_nt: TGTGCCAGCAGTTTCAGGGGGCGTGGGGAAAAACTGTTTTTT
cdr3_aa: CASSFRGRGEKLFF
v_call: TRBV28
d_call: TRBD1
clone_size: few
j_call: TRBJ1-4

cdr3_nt: TGTGCCAGCAGTTACGGGAGAGCCTACGAGCAGTACTTC
cdr3_aa: CASSYGRAYEQYF
v_call: TRBV6-6
d_call: -
clone_size: -
j_call: TRBJ2-7

cdr3_nt: TGTGCCAGCAGCTTCCAGGGGAATCAGCCCCAGCATTTT
cdr3_aa: CASSFQGNQPQHF
v_call: TRBV7-9
d_call: -
clone_size: -
j_call: TRBJ1-5

cdr3_nt: TGTGCCAGCAGTCGGGACAGGGACCATCGCACAGATACGCAGTATTTT
cdr3_aa: CASSRDRDHRTDTQYF
v_call: TRBV27
d_call: TRBD1
clone_size: -
j_call: TRBJ2-3

cdr3_nt: TGTGCCAGCTCAGTCAGGGATCCCGGGGAGCTGTTTTTT
cdr3_aa: CASSVRDPGELFF
v_call: TRBV18
d_call: -
clone_size: -
j_call: TRBJ2-2

cdr3_nt: TGTGCCAGCCACAGGGGGCCAGACACCATATATTTT
cdr3_aa: CASHRGPDTIYF
v_call: TRBV2
d_call: TRBD1
clone_size: -
j_call: TRBJ1-3

cdr3_nt: TGTGCTAGTGGCCCCGGGACAGCCTTCAATGAGCAGTTCTTC
cdr3_aa: CASGPGTAFNEQFF
v_call: TRBV12-5
d_call: TRBD1
clone_size: -
j_call: TRBJ2-1

cdr3_nt: TGCAGCGTTGAAGACAGGGGAATAGCGGGAGGGCCCCCCGGGGAGCTGTTTTTT
cdr3_aa: CSVEDRGIAGGPPGELFF
v_call: TRBV29-1
d_call: TRBD2
clone_size: -
j_call: TRBJ2-2

cdr3_nt: TGTGCCAGCAGCCCCATAACAGGCAGCGGGAGGAAGAATTCCTACAATGAGCAGTTCTTC
cdr3_aa: CASSPITGSGRKNSYNEQFF
v_call: TRBV4-2
d_call: TRBD2
clone_size: -
j_call: TRBJ2-1

cdr3_nt: TGTGCCAGCATTGGGACAGGGGAGGGAAACACCATATATTTT
cdr3_aa: CASIGTGEGNTIYF
v_call: TRBV28
d_call: TRBD1
clone_size: -
j_call: TRBJ1-3

cdr3_nt: TGCAGCGTTGGGGACAGGACTCACAATGAGCAGTTCTTC
cdr3_aa: CSVGDRTHNEQFF
v_call: TRBV29-1
d_call: TRBD1
clone_size: -
j_call: TRBJ2-1

cdr3_nt: TGTGCCAGCAGTTTAATGGGCTATAGCGGGCTAGAGACCCAGTACTTC
cdr3_aa: CASSLMGYSGLETQYF
v_call: TRBV27
d_call: TRBD2
clone_size: -
j_call: TRBJ2-5

cdr3_nt: TGTGCCAGCAGTCTCTCACTCTCCCACCATGAAGCTTTCTTT
cdr3_aa: CASSLSLSHHEAFF
v_call: TRBV27
d_call: -
clone_size: -
j_call: TRBJ1-1

cdr3_nt: TGTGCCAGCAGTGAACAGGGACTAGCGGTCAGAAGCTCCTACAATGAGCAGTTCTTC
cdr3_aa: CASSEQGLAVRSSYNEQFF
v_call: TRBV2
d_call: TRBD2
clone_size: -
j_call: TRBJ2-1

cdr3_nt: TGCGCCAGCAGCATTACTAGCGGGATAATTTCTGCCCCAGATACGCAGTATTTT
cdr3_aa: CASSITSGIISAPDTQYF
v_call: TRBV5-1
d_call: TRBD2
clone_size: -
j_call: TRBJ2-3

cdr3_nt: TGTGCCAGCCGGGGACTAGCGGGTAGCTCCTACGAGCAGTACTTC
cdr3_aa: CASRGLAGSSYEQYF
v_call: TRBV28
d_call: TRBD2
clone_size: few
j_call: TRBJ2-7

cdr3_nt: TGTGCCTGGAAAGAGCGGGCAAGCTCCTACGAGCAGTACTTC
cdr3_aa: CAWKERASSYEQYF
v_call: TRBV30
d_call: -
clone_size: -
j_call: TRBJ2-7

cdr3_nt: TGCGCCAGCAGCCAAGATCTTGGAGGGAGATTTCAGTACTTC
cdr3_aa: CASSQDLGGRFQYF
v_call: TRBV4-3
d_call: -
clone_size: -
j_call: TRBJ2-4

cdr3_nt: TGTGCCAGCAGTCGAGCGGGACAGGGCGCGAACACCGGGGAGCTGTTTTTT
cdr3_aa: CASSRAGQGANTGELFF
v_call: TRBV27
d_call: TRBD1
clone_size: -
j_call: TRBJ2-2

cdr3_nt: TGCGCCAGCAGCCTCAGTCCAGCGGGGAGCTCCTACAATGAGCAGTTCTTC
cdr3_aa: CASSLSPAGSSYNEQFF
v_call: TRBV4-1
d_call: TRBD2
clone_size: -
j_call: TRBJ2-1

cdr3_nt: TGTGCCAGCAGTTTAGGAGGGAGAAATCAGCCCCAGCATTTT
cdr3_aa: CASSLGGRNQPQHF
v_call: TRBV27
d_call: -
clone_size: -
j_call: TRBJ1-5

cdr3_nt: TGTGCCAGCAAGCCGGGGAACAACCCCTACGAGCAGTACTTC
cdr3_aa: CASKPGNNPYEQYF
v_call: TRBV27
d_call: -
clone_size: -
j_call: TRBJ2-7

cdr3_nt: TGTGCCAGCAGCTCTGTACAGGGGGTCCGGAACATTCAGTACTTC
cdr3_aa: CASSSVQGVRNIQYF
v_call: TRBV5-4
d_call: TRBD1
clone_size: -
j_call: TRBJ2-4

cdr3_nt: TGTGCCAGTAGTGTTCTAGCGGGAGGCTACGAGCAGTACTTC
cdr3_aa: CASSVLAGGYEQYF
v_call: TRBV19
d_call: TRBD2
clone_size: -
j_call: TRBJ2-7

cdr3_nt: TGCGCCAGCAGTCCGCCGGGATCGGAGACCCAGTACTTC
cdr3_aa: CASSPPGSETQYF
v_call: TRBV10-1
d_call: -
clone_size: few
j_call: TRBJ2-5

cdr3_nt: TGCGCCAGCAGCCCTCAGCGACAGGGGATAAACACTGAAGCTTTCTTT
cdr3_aa: CASSPQRQGINTEAFF
v_call: TRBV5-1
d_call: TRBD1
clone_size: -
j_call: TRBJ1-1

cdr3_nt: TGCGCCAGCAGCTATCAAACAGATACGCAGTATTTT
cdr3_aa: CASSYQTDTQYF
v_call: TRBV5-1
d_call: -
clone_size: -
j_call: TRBJ2-3

cdr3_nt: TGTGCCAGCAGCCGGGACAGGGGAACCCAGCCCCAGCATTTT
cdr3_aa: CASSRDRGTQPQHF
v_call: TRBV27
d_call: TRBD1
clone_size: -
j_call: TRBJ1-5

cdr3_nt: TGTGCCAGCAGCTTTATGTACACTGAAGCTTTCTTT
cdr3_aa: CASSFMYTEAFF
v_call: TRBV7-2
d_call: -
clone_size: -
j_call: TRBJ1-1